These 19 T cell receptor beta chains share one sample of origin, sequenced in a study of identical twins. TCRdb analysed the 5' RACE reads with MiXCR anew, one entry per CDR3 protein. This sample has approximately 350,000 distinct CDR3 sequences; approximately 13% occur once, and the top ten carry 7.2%. The same sample was also studied in work on yellow fever vaccine responses in identical twins.

The specimen sequenced was CD8+ T cells sorted from blood. The receptors were gathered from a woman aged 18-29 years in good health.

The chain couples TRBV2 to TRBJ2-1, with no clear D. Germline V gene lookup returns CDR1 SNHLY and CDR2 FYNNEI. The CDR3 sequence is 14 residues long. For the CDR3, the DNA is TGTGTCACCTTTCCCCCGAGCTCCTACAATGAGCAGTTCTTC. Encoded protein: CVTFPPSSYNEQFF.

This clonotype was detected only a few times. This chain links TRBV13 with TRBJ2-4, with 8 bases fitting TRBD2. This CDR3 spans 12 amino acids. The germline V gene has CDR1 PRHDT and CDR2 FYEKMQ (reference sequence). Losses at the gene ends were 4 bases for V and 14 bases for J; bases not matched to a gene: 7. This CDR3 is CASSYTGGLEYF. CDR3 nucleotide sequence: TGTGCCAGCAGCTACACGGGGGGGTTAGAGTACTTC.

The chain is built from TRBV5-4 and TRBJ1-1; 8 positions agree with TRBD1. Per the germline V gene, CDR1 is SGHNT and CDR2 is YYREEE (reference sequence). The V segment lost 1 base and the J segment 1 base; nucleotides outside the gene matches: 3. The CDR3 is made up of 15 amino acids. The CDR3 reads CASSLQGQANTEAFF. The DNA for the CDR3 is TGTGCCAGCAGCTTGCAGGGACAGGCGAACACTGAAGCTTTCTTT.

This clonotype was detected only a few times. The V gene is TRBV3-1, the J gene TRBJ2-5, with no clear D. The germline V gene encodes CDR1 LGHDT and CDR2 YNNKEL (reference sequence). Trimming removed 0 bases at V and 7 bases at J, with 18 bases between. This CDR3 contains 16 residues. DNA of the CDR3: TGTGCCAGCAGCCAAGATTTTAGCACAGACCTGGGGACCCAGTACTTC. It translates to CASSQDFSTDLGTQYF.

This clonotype appeared a few times. The rearrangement uses TRBV6-1 and TRBJ1-1; possible D gene TRBD1, 6 bases. The germline gives CDR1 MNHNS, CDR2 SASEGT. Trimming took off 2 bases at V and 6 bases at J, with 16 bases between the two ends. The CDR3 contains 15 residues. The CDR3 loop is CASSEYRDEGAEAFF. The CDR3 DNA follows: TGTGCCAGCAGTGAATACAGAGATGAGGGGGCTGAAGCTTTCTTT.

This clonotype turned up a few times. The chain has TRBV9 and TRBJ2-5; TRBD1 or TRBD2 may be the D gene (7 bases each). CDR1 and CDR2 (germline): SGDLS, YYNGEE. This CDR3 region has 15 residues. V lost 1 base and J lost 3, with 13 bases in between. The CDR3 protein is CASSVSQGGEETQYF. Written as DNA, the CDR3 is TGTGCCAGCAGCGTATCCCAGGGGGGGGAAGAGACCCAGTACTTC.

In its sample, this clonotype was seen a few times. The chain employs TRBV20-1 and TRBJ2-1, with 7 bases identical to TRBD2. The trim removed 0 bases at V and 2 bases at J, leaving 4 bases unmatched. Per the germline V gene, CDR1 is DFQATT and CDR2 is SNEGSKA (reference sequence). This CDR3 contains 15 residues. CDR3 in DNA: TGCAGTGCTAGAGATCTGGGGGGGGCCTACAATGAGCAGTTCTTC. This codes for CSARDLGGAYNEQFF.

This clonotype was seen many times. This rearrangement joins TRBV12-3 or TRBV12-4 to TRBJ1-1, with D perhaps TRBD1 (6 bases). V was pared by 0 bases and J by 0 bases, with 11 bases between. The CDR3 extends over 16 amino acids. The CDR3 protein is CASSLAPPGVNTEAFF. The CDR3 nucleotides read TGTGCCAGCAGTTTAGCCCCCCCAGGGGTGAACACTGAAGCTTTCTTT.

The chain recombines TRBV14 with TRBJ2-1; a possible D gene is TRBD2 (5 bases). Germline V CDR1 and CDR2: SGHDN, FVKESK. The V end lost 4 bases, the J end lost 3 bases, and 13 bases lay between the germline ends. The CDR3 sequence is 15 residues long. The CDR3 DNA reads TGTGCCAGCAGCCTGCGGGCGCGCCGCTACAATGAGCAGTTCTTC. The encoded protein is CASSLRARRYNEQFF.

The V gene is TRBV10-2, the J gene TRBJ2-7; unclear D gene. The germline V gene has CDR1 WSHSY and CDR2 SAAADI. Trimming shortened V by 6 bases and J by 2 bases, and 11 bases separated the two germline ends. The CDR3 totals 13 residues. The DNA for the CDR3 is TGCGCCAGCAGCCAAACAGATACCTACGAGCAGTACGTC. It encodes CASSQTDTYEQYV.

This chain links TRBV6-5 with TRBJ1-5; tentative D call: TRBD1 (6 bases). The length of the CDR3 is 15 residues. From germline, CDR1 is MNHEY and CDR2 SVGAGI. V lost 3 bases and J 7 bases, leaving 16 bases between the germline ends. The CDR3 here is CASSYKLGAGQPQHF. The CDR3 DNA follows: TGTGCCAGCAGTTATAAGTTGGGGGCAGGGCAGCCCCAGCATTTT.

This clonotype was found a few times. This rearrangement joins TRBV12-5 to TRBJ2-2; D ambiguous. CDR1 LGHNT and CDR2 FRNRAP come from the germline V gene. The ends were cut back, 0 bases at V and 0 bases at J, with 5 bases in the middle. This CDR3 is built from 15 residues. This chain's CDR3 is CASGLVGANTGELFF. The CDR3 DNA reads as TGTGCTAGTGGTTTGGTAGGTGCGAACACCGGGGAGCTGTTTTTT.

This clonotype appeared a few times. This chain joins TRBV2 and TRBJ2-7; D is tentatively TRBD1 or TRBD2 (6 bases each). The V gene lost 1 base and the J gene lost 5 bases, with 18 bases spanning the gap. CDR1 and CDR2 (germline): SNHLY, FYNNEI. This CDR3 has 16 residues. The CDR3 nucleotides read TGTGCCAGCAGTGAAGGGGGGGCAGATTCTGGCCACGAGCAGTACTTC. Translation gives CASSEGGADSGHEQYF.

This chain uses TRBV2 with TRBJ2-1, with a tentative D call TRBD1 (5 bases). Trimming took 11 bases from V and 0 from J, leaving 14 bases between them. This CDR3 spans 14 amino acids. CDR1 SNHLY and CDR2 FYNNEI come from the germline V gene. The chain's CDR3 is CAGKRQSSYNEQFF. The CDR3 DNA is TGTGCCGGAAAAAGACAGAGCTCCTACAATGAGCAGTTCTTC.

There are many counts of this clonotype. The CDR3 DNA follows: TGTGCCATCAACAGCGGGAGTGGAGATGAGCAGTTCTTC. Translation: CAINSGSGDEQFF. This rearrangement joins TRBV10-3 to TRBJ2-1; 8 bases are a match to TRBD2. Trimming took 7 bases from V and 8 from J; bases not matched to a gene: 7. The CDR3 extends over 13 amino acids. Germline assignment: CDR1 ENHRY and CDR2 SYGVKD.

The rearrangement links TRBV7-9 to TRBJ2-7; D may be TRBD1 (6 bases). Trimming took off 10 bases at V and 3 bases at J, with 16 bases between the two ends. CDR1 is SEHNR, CDR2 FQNEAQ, per germline (reference sequence). The CDR3 is made up of 13 amino acids. CDR3 in amino acids: CAIERQALYEQYF. The DNA for the CDR3 is TGTGCCATAGAGAGACAGGCTCTCTACGAGCAGTACTTC.

This clonotype has at least ten counts. The rearrangement joins TRBV20-1 to TRBJ1-1; D might be TRBD1 (5 bases). CDR3 length: 15 amino acids. Trimming stripped 1 base from V and 0 bases from J, with 12 bases between. Germline V gene sequence: CDR1 DFQATT, CDR2 SNEGSKA (reference sequence). The CDR3 reads CSARGRQGLNTEAFF. The CDR3 bases are TGCAGTGCTAGAGGAAGGCAGGGACTGAACACTGAAGCTTTCTTT.

This clonotype has only a few counts. The V gene is TRBV4-2, the J gene TRBJ2-5; no clear D gene. V was trimmed by 0 bases and J by 2 bases, leaving 13 bases between them. CDR3 size: 16 residues. CDR1 LGHNA and CDR2 YNFKEQ come from the germline V gene. Here the CDR3 DNA reads TGTGCCAGCAGCCAAGAGGTCCTTGACTCTCAAGAGACCCAGTACTTC. Translation gives CASSQEVLDSQETQYF.

The chain employs TRBV2 and TRBJ2-7; 9 bases map to TRBD2. The V gene end was trimmed by 0 bases and the J gene end by 3 bases; junction bases not matched to a gene: 3. Germline-derived CDR1 and CDR2 are SNHLY and FYNNEI. This CDR3 contains 15 residues. Here the CDR3 reads CASSEAASGVYEQYF. The CDR3 bases are TGTGCCAGCAGTGAAGCCGCTAGCGGGGTCTACGAGCAGTACTTC.